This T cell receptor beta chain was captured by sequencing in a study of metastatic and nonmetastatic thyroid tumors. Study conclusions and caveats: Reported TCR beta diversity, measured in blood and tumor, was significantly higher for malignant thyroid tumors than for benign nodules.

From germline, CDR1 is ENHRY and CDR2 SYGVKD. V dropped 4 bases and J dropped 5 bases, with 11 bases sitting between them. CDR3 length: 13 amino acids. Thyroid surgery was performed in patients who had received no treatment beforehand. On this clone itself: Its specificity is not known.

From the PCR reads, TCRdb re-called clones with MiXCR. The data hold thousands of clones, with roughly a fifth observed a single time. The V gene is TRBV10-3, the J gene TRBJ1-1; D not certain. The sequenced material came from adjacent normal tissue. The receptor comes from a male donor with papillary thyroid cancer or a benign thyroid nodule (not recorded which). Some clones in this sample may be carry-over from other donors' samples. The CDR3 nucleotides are TGTGCCATCAGTGGGTGGGAGGGTACTGAAGCTTTCTTT. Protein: CAISGWEGTEAFF.